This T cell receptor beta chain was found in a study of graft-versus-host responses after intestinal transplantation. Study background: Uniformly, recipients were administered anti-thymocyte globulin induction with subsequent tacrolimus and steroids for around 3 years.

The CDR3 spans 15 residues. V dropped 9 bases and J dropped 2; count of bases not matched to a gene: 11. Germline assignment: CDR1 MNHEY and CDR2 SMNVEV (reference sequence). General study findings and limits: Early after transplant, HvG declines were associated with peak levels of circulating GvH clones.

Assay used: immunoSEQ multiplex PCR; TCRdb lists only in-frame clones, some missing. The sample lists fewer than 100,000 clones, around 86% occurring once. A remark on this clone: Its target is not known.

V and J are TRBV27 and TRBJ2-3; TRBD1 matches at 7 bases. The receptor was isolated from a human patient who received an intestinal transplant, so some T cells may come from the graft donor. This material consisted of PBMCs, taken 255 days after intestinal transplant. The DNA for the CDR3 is TGTGCCAGGGTACAGGGGTTGAGGGACACAGATACGCAGTATTTT. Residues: CARVQGLRDTDTQYF.